This T cell receptor (beta chain) is drawn from a study of blood T cell repertoires in COVID-19. The CDR3 is 16 amino acids. V lost 0 bases and J 1 base, leaving 10 bases between the germline ends. Germline V gene data show CDR1 as ENHRY and CDR2 as SYGVKD. Using immunoSEQ multiplex PCR, the repertoire was profiled, and TCRdb retains in-frame clones only, with some absent. This table holds a few hundred thousand clones, roughly 85% found once. The sequence was collected from a woman aged 40 to 50 with acute COVID-19. V is TRBV10-3 and J is TRBJ1-5; D gene unclear. Sequencing was done on a sample of PBMCs or T cells enriched from blood (not recorded which). The CDR3 sequence is CAISESGGLSNQPQHF. In nucleotides, the CDR3 is TGTGCCATCAGTGAGTCAGGCGGTTTGAGCAATCAGCCCCAGCATTTT.